These T cell receptor beta chains were read from a single sample in a study of CD8 T cells in ankylosing spondylitis. TCRdb passed the 5' RACE reads through MiXCR, listing each CDR3 protein once. Of hundreds of thousands of distinct CDR3 sequences in the sample, roughly 12% were seen once. The material sequenced was blood, either unsorted or a sorted T cell fraction (not recorded which). These TCRs come from a male donor with ankylosing spondylitis. CDR3s include the opening cysteine and the closing phenylalanine or tryptophan. Each record gives: CDR3 protein, CDR3 DNA, V gene, D gene, clone size, J gene. D genes are given only for firm matches. Size is omitted from some rows. Given values are once, few, many or a class for expanded clones.

CDR3 protein: CASSGMGDTGELFF
CDR3 DNA: TGCGCCAGCAGCGGTATGGGGGACACCGGGGAGCTGTTTTTT
V gene: TRBV5-1
D gene: -
clone size: -
J gene: TRBJ2-2

CDR3 protein: CAVRPDRNLNTEAFF
CDR3 DNA: TGTGCCGTCCGCCCGGACAGGAACCTGAACACTGAAGCTTTCTTT
V gene: TRBV10-3
D gene: TRBD1
clone size: -
J gene: TRBJ1-1

CDR3 protein: CASNRDGGSGGTQYF
CDR3 DNA: TGTGCCAGCAATCGCGACGGAGGTTCGGGTGGGACCCAGTACTTC
V gene: TRBV6-6
D gene: -
clone size: many
J gene: TRBJ2-5

CDR3 protein: CASSLVGRRSTEAFF
CDR3 DNA: TGTGCCAGCAGCTTAGTAGGCAGGCGGTCCACTGAAGCTTTCTTT
V gene: TRBV7-2
D gene: -
clone size: -
J gene: TRBJ1-1

CDR3 protein: CASSVRTSGEETQYF
CDR3 DNA: TGTGCCAGCAGTGTCCGGACTAGCGGGGAAGAGACCCAGTACTTC
V gene: TRBV12-3/TRBV12-4
D gene: TRBD2
clone size: few
J gene: TRBJ2-5

CDR3 protein: CASSPVRGVEAFF
CDR3 DNA: TGTGCCAGCAGCCCTGTTAGGGGAGTTGAAGCTTTCTTT
V gene: TRBV5-5
D gene: -
clone size: many
J gene: TRBJ1-1

CDR3 protein: CSATAPQDEAFF
CDR3 DNA: TGCAGCGCCACCGCCCCACAGGACGAAGCTTTCTTT
V gene: TRBV29-1
D gene: -
clone size: few
J gene: TRBJ1-1

CDR3 protein: CASSLAGDVELFF
CDR3 DNA: TGTGCCAGCAGCTTAGCAGGAGACGTGGAGCTGTTTTTT
V gene: TRBV11-3
D gene: -
clone size: few
J gene: TRBJ2-2

CDR3 protein: CASSPTLDIQYF
CDR3 DNA: TGTGCCAGCAGCCCGACGCTGGACATTCAGTACTTC
V gene: TRBV11-1
D gene: -
clone size: few
J gene: TRBJ2-4

CDR3 protein: CATSKPFGRGASTGELFF
CDR3 DNA: TGTGCCACCAGCAAACCCTTCGGGCGGGGGGCGAGCACCGGGGAGCTGTTTTTT
V gene: TRBV15
D gene: TRBD2
clone size: -
J gene: TRBJ2-2

CDR3 protein: CSSHLLAGAEGEQFF
CDR3 DNA: TGCAGTTCTCACCTTCTAGCGGGAGCGGAGGGTGAGCAGTTCTTC
V gene: TRBV20-1
D gene: TRBD2
clone size: -
J gene: TRBJ2-1

CDR3 protein: CASSRLHLDYEQYF
CDR3 DNA: TGTGCCAGCAGCCGACTCCACCTAGATTACGAGCAGTACTTC
V gene: TRBV6-2/TRBV6-3
D gene: -
clone size: -
J gene: TRBJ2-7

CDR3 protein: CASSFLRTNSGANVLTF
CDR3 DNA: TGTGCCAGCAGCTTCCTTCGGACCAACTCTGGGGCCAACGTCCTGACTTTC
V gene: TRBV5-6
D gene: -
clone size: few
J gene: TRBJ2-6

CDR3 protein: CSARVTDTQYF
CDR3 DNA: TGCAGTGCTAGGGTAACAGATACGCAGTATTTT
V gene: TRBV20-1
D gene: -
clone size: many
J gene: TRBJ2-3